Given below is one T cell receptor beta chain in context. The method was immunoSEQ multiplex PCR; TCRdb's version includes in-frame clones alone and lacks a portion of them. The data contain 680 or so clones, around four fifths of them singletons. This sample is part of a study of ipilimumab plus nivolumab after autologous stem cell transplantation. Across the study: A median of roughly 8 nivolumab and 4 to 6 ipilimumab doses were given.

From germline, CDR1 is MNHNS and CDR2 SASEGT. Germline trimming cut 6 bases from V and 6 bases from J; bases unmatched to any gene: 15. The CDR3 consists of 17 residues. The specimen was PBMCs, collected in a trial of ipilimumab plus nivolumab as post-transplant consolidation. The TCR originated in a male donor with multiple myeloma. The rearrangement links TRBV6-1 to TRBJ2-3; 10 bases align to TRBD2. The CDR3 is CASREIAGGLLFDTQYF. CDR3 bases: TGTGCCAGCAGGGAAATAGCGGGAGGTCTCCTCTTCGATACGCAGTATTTT.